These 2 T cell receptor beta chains share one sample of origin, sequenced in a study of blood T cells in healthy people across ages. Sample-barcoded 5' priming and a J-beta primer mix drove a second PCR of roughly 6 to 12 cycles. In TCRdb, the 5' RACE reads were re-called with MiXCR into one record per CDR3 protein. The sample yields about a million distinct CDR3 sequences, roughly 47% seen once. Material: blood. These receptors were obtained from a woman aged 55-70 years in good health.

This clonotype was found a few times. The genes are TRBV30 and TRBJ2-5; D is uncertain. V was clipped by 2 bases and J by 9 bases, with 16 bases between them. This CDR3 is 13 amino acids long. Germline V gene data show CDR1 as GTSNPN and CDR2 as SVGIG (reference sequence). The CDR3 DNA follows: TGTGCCTGGAGTACCCAGTACCTGGCGGCCCAGTACTTC. Amino acid sequence: CAWSTQYLAAQYF.

A word on this clonotype: One end of the junction fails to match germline, which may point to a read error. J is TRBJ2-7 and V is TRBV27, with 7 bases that match TRBD1. The CDR3 spans 14 residues. Looked up from germline, CDR1 is MNHEY and CDR2 is SMNVEV (reference sequence). The CDR3: CACSQLDRVREQYF. CDR3 DNA sequence: TGTGCCTGCAGCCAACTCGACAGGGTACGGGAGCAGTACTTC.